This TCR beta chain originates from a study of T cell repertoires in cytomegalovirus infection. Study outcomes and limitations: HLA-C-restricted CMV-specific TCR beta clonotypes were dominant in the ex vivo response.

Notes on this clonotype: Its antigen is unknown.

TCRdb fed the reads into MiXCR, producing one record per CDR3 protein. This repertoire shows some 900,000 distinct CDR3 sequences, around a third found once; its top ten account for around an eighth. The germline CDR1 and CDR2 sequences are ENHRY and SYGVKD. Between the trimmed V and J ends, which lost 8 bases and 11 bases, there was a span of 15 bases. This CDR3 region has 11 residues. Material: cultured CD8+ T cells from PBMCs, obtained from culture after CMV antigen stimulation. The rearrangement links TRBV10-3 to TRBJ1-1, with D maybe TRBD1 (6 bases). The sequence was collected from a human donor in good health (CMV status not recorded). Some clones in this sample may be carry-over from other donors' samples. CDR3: CAIADSSRAFF. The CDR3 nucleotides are TGTGCCATCGCGGACAGCTCTCGGGCTTTCTTT.